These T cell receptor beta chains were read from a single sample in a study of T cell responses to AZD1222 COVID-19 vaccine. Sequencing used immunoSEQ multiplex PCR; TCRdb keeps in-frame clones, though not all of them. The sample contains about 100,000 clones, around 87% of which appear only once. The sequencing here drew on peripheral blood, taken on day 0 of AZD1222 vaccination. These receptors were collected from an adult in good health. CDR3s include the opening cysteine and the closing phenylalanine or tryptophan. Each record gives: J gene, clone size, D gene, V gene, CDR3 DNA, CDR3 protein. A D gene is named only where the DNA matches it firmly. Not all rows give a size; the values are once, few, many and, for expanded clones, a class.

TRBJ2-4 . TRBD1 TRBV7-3 TGTGCCAGCAGCTTAGACAGGGGGCTCAAGTACTTC CASSLDRGLKYF
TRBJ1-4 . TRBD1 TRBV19 TGTGCCAGTAGTATAGCTGGGACAGGGGAAGAAGAAAAACTGTTTTTT CASSIAGTGEEEKLFF
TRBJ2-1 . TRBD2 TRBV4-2 TGTGCCAGCAGCCTCAAACCCCCCCAACTAGCGGGGAGTAACAATGAGCAGTTCTTC CASSLKPPQLAGSNNEQFF
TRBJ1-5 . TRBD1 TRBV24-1 TGTGCCACCAGTGACCGGTCCGGTTCAGGGACAGGTCAGCCCCAGCATTTT CATSDRSGSGTGQPQHF
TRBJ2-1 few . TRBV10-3 TGTGCCATCAGTGAGGGCTATCGAGAGGATGAGCAGTTCTTC CAISEGYREDEQFF
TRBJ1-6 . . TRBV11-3 TGTGCCAGCAGCTACTCCCCCAGACAGAGCTCCTATAATTCACCCCTCCACTTT CASSYSPRQSSYNSPLHF
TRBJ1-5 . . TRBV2 TGTGCCAGCAGACCCCCAGGGAGGAACAATCAGCCCCAGCATTTT CASRPPGRNNQPQHF
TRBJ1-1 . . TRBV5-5 TGTGCCAGCAGCTTTCGGGGTACTAACCCTGAAGCTTTCTTT CASSFRGTNPEAFF
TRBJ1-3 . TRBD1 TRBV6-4 TGTGCCAGCAGTGGCGGGGAGGGGGCCTGCGGAAACACCATATATTTT CASSGGEGACGNTIYF
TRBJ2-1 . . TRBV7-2 TGTGCCAGCAGCTTCCTAGACCCGTACAATGAGCAGTTCTTC CASSFLDPYNEQFF
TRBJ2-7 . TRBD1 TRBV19 TGTGCCAGTAGTTCACATAGCCCGGGACAGACCTACGAGCAGTACTTC CASSSHSPGQTYEQYF
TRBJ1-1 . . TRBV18 TGTGCCAGCTCACCTCTAGGTGTGCAGAGTCAAAAAGGGTCTGAAGCTTTCTTT CASSPLGVQSQKGSEAFF
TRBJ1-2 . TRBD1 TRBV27 TGTGCCAGCAGCCCTCGGGGGGGACAGCATCACTATGGCTACACCTTC CASSPRGGQHHYGYTF
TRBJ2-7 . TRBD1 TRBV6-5 TGTGCCAGCAGTTACTGGACAGGGGATGTGAACGAGCAGTACTTC CASSYWTGDVNEQYF
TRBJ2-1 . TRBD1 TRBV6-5 TGTGCCAGCTGTCTCCGGGGACAGGGGTTCAATGAGCAGTTCTTC CASCLRGQGFNEQFF
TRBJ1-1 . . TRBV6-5 TGTGCCAGCAGTTACCGGAACACTGAAGCTTTCTTT CASSYRNTEAFF
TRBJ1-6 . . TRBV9 TGTGCCAGCAGCCCGGCGGGGAGTGGGTCACCCCTCCACTTT CASSPAGSGSPLHF
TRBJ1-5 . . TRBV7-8 TGTGCCAGCAGCTTTGGGACACATAGCAATCAGCCCCAGCATTTT CASSFGTHSNQPQHF
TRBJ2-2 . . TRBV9 TGTGCCAGCAGCTATGGGCCCGGGGAGCTGTTTTTT CASSYGPGELFF
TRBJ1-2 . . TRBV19 TGTGCCACCACGGCTCTGAGGGCTACTAACTATGGCTACACCTTC CATTALRATNYGYTF
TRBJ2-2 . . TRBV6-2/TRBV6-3 TGTGCCAGCAGTTACTTGCACAGGGATACCGGGGAGCTGTTTTTT CASSYLHRDTGELFF
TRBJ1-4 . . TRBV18 TGTGCCAGCTCACCACGTTCTAACAGTAATGAAAAACTGTTTTTT CASSPRSNSNEKLFF
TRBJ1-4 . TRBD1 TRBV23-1 TGCGCCAGCAGTCTCAGGACAGGGTTTAATGAAAAACTGTTTTTT CASSLRTGFNEKLFF
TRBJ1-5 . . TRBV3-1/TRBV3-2 TGTGCCAGCAGCCAAGATGTGGAGTTGGCGCCCCAGCATTTT CASSQDVELAPQHF
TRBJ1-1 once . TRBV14 TGTGCCAGCAGCCCCCTGGGGGGGAACACTGAAGCTTTCTTT CASSPLGGNTEAFF
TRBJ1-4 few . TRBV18 TGTGCCACCTCCGAGGGCCATAATGAAAAACTGTTTTTT CATSEGHNEKLFF
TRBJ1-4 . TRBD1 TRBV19 TGTGCCAGTACCCGCACCGGGACAGGGGGCCGAGCTGAAAAACTGTTTTTT CASTRTGTGGRAEKLFF
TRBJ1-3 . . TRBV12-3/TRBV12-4 TGTGCCAGCAGTTTGTTCGGACGAAACACCATATATTTT CASSLFGRNTIYF
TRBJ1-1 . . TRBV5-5 TGTGCCAGCAGCTTTTCGACTGAAGCTTTCTTT CASSFSTEAFF
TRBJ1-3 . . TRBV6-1 TGTGCCAGCAGTGAAGCGGGGGGGGCCATATACTCTGGAAACACCATATATTTT CASSEAGGAIYSGNTIYF
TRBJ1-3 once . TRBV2 TGTGCCAGGAAGGACATGGGTAGAAACACCATATATTTT CARKDMGRNTIYF
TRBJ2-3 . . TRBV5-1 TGCGCCAGCAAGGGGGACCTTAGCACAGATACGCAGTATTTT CASKGDLSTDTQYF
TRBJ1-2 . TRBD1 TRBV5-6 TGTGCCAGCAGCCCGTGGGACAGGCTTGACTATGGCTACACCTTC CASSPWDRLDYGYTF
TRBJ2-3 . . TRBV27 TGTGCCAGCAGTTCCCCGTGGCGGGACACAGATACGCAGTATTTT CASSSPWRDTDTQYF
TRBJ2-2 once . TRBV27 TGTGCCAGCAGTTCAAGCAACACCGGGGAGCTGTTTTTT CASSSSNTGELFF
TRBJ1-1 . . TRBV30 TGTGCCTGCAGGACCCCAATGGGTATTCGTTTTGAAGCTTTCTTT CACRTPMGIRFEAFF
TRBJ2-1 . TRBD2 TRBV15 TGTGCCACCAGCAGAGAGGGTAGCGGGGGGTCTCTCCGATACAATGAGCAGTTCTTC CATSREGSGGSLRYNEQFF
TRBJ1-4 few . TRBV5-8 TGTGCCAGCAGCTCCGGAGGGATTCGGGAAAAACTGTTTTTT CASSSGGIREKLFF
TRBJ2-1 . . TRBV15 TGTGCCACCAGCAGAGATGTGAACAGGGTCTACAATGAGCAGTTCTTC CATSRDVNRVYNEQFF
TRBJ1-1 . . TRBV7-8 TGTGCCAGCAGCTTAGACGGGACCATTGAAGCTTTCTTT CASSLDGTIEAFF
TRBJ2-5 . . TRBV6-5 TGTGCCAGCAGTTACGCTTTAGGGGGGCCGGGAGAGACCCAGTACTTC CASSYALGGPGETQYF
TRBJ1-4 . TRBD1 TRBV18 TGTGCCAGCTCACCCGGGACAGGGGGTGGAGAAAAACTGTTTTTT CASSPGTGGGEKLFF
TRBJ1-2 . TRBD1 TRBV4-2 TGTGCCAGCAGCCAAGGGGAACAGGGGTTCTATGGCTACACCTTC CASSQGEQGFYGYTF
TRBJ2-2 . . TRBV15 TGTGCCACCAGCAGAGATAGTCAGGTCACCGGGGAGCTGTTTTTT CATSRDSQVTGELFF
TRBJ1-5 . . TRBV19 TGTGCCAGTAGTAAGGCAAGCCATAGCAATCAGCCCCAGCATTTT CASSKASHSNQPQHF
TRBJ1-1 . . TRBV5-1 TGCGCCAGCAGCTTGGACAGGCCGGGAACTGAAGCTTTCTTT CASSLDRPGTEAFF
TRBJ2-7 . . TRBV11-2 TGTGCCAGCAGCTTAGAAAGATGGGGCAACGAGCAGTACTTC CASSLERWGNEQYF
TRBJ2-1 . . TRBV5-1 TGCGCCAGCAGATACTCACGGGTGACCAACAATGAGCAGTTCTTC CASRYSRVTNNEQFF
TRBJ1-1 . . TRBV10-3 TGTGCCATCAGTGAATATACCAGGAACACTGAAGCTTTCTTT CAISEYTRNTEAFF
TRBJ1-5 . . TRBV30 TGTGCCTGGTCACAAACTAGCAATCAGCCCCAGCATTTT CAWSQTSNQPQHF
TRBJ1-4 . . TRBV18 TGTGCCAGCTCACCTCTCGGTTTAGAGGAAAAACTGTTTTTT CASSPLGLEEKLFF
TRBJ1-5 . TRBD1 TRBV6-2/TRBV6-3 TGTGCCAGCAGCTCCGAACTCCGGGACAGGCTTAGCAATCAGCCCCAGCATTTT CASSSELRDRLSNQPQHF
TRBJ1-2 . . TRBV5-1 TGCGCCAGCAAGGAGGGGAGCGGCTATGGCTACACCTTC CASKEGSGYGYTF
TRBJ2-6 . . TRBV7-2 TGTGCCAGCAGCCCACGGGCTGGGGCCAACGTCCTGACTTTC CASSPRAGANVLTF
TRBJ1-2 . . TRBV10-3 TGTGCCATCAGTGCTAGGGTCGACTATGGCTACACCTTC CAISARVDYGYTF
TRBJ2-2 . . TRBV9 TGTGCCAGCAGCGTCACCGGGACCCCGAACACCGGGGAGCTGTTTTTT CASSVTGTPNTGELFF
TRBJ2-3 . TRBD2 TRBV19 TGTGCCAGTAGTATAGCGCCACTAGCGGGGTCAGATACGCAGTATTTT CASSIAPLAGSDTQYF